Listed below are T cell receptor beta chains from one sample, sequenced in a study of blood T cells in healthy people across ages. One entry per CDR3 protein results from TCRdb running MiXCR on the 5' RACE reads. Here the sample spans some 930,000 distinct CDR3 sequences, 29% being singletons. This sample also appeared in a second study, on T cells of mothers and their children.

The sample comprised blood. These receptors were taken from a woman between 35 and 50 years old in good health. The CDR3 runs from the conserved cysteine through the conserved F or W. The D gene is left open where the match is weak. Only part of the rows carry a size: once, few, many, or a class if the clone is expanded.

J | D | size | V | CDR3 | DNA
TRBJ2-3 | - | - | TRBV20-1 | CSARLGQTDYGVGYTDTQYF | TGCAGTGCTAGACTTGGACAGACAGATTACGGGGTCGGTTACACAGATACGCAGTATTTT
TRBJ1-4 | - | - | TRBV11-2 | CASSSQGINEKLFF | TGTGCCAGCAGCTCCCAGGGGATTAATGAAAAACTGTTTTTT
TRBJ2-5 | TRBD1 | - | TRBV20-1 | CSASLDRGETQYF | TGCAGTGCTAGCTTGGACAGGGGAGAGACCCAGTACTTC
TRBJ1-4 | - | few | TRBV20-1 | CSARDIRDIMEKLFF | TGCAGTGCTAGAGATATAAGGGATATTATGGAAAAACTGTTTTTT
TRBJ1-2 | - | - | TRBV11-2 | CTSSSQPLYGYTF | TGTACCAGCAGCTCGCAACCACTCTATGGCTACACCTTC
TRBJ2-1 | - | many | TRBV9 | CASSYTRGTYNEQFF | TGTGCCAGCAGCTACACGCGGGGAACCTACAATGAGCAGTTCTTC
TRBJ1-1 | - | - | TRBV20-1 | CSASRGIMNTEAFF | TGCAGTGCTTCCCGGGGGATCATGAACACTGAAGCTTTCTTT
TRBJ1-1 | TRBD1 | few | TRBV5-5 | CASSWTGLGEAFF | TGTGCCAGCAGCTGGACAGGGTTGGGTGAAGCTTTCTTT
TRBJ2-7 | - | few | TRBV15 | CATSWRGQSYEQYF | TGTGCCACCAGCTGGCGGGGACAGTCCTACGAGCAGTACTTC
TRBJ1-1 | - | - | TRBV7-9 | CASSLWAQNTEAFF | TGTGCCAGCAGCTTGTGGGCCCAGAACACTGAAGCTTTCTTT
TRBJ1-1 | - | - | TRBV30 | CAWRGQQNTEAFF | TGTGCCTGGAGAGGACAGCAGAACACTGAAGCTTTCTTT
TRBJ2-3 | - | - | TRBV7-9 | CASSLDSSPDTQYF | TGTGCCAGCAGCCTGGACAGCAGTCCTGATACGCAGTATTTT
TRBJ2-7 | TRBD2 | many | TRBV12-3/TRBV12-4 | CASRAGLVSSEQYF | TGTGCCAGCAGGGCGGGACTAGTATCTTCCGAGCAGTACTTC
TRBJ2-3 | TRBD2 | - | TRBV6-5 | CASSYGGGTSDTQDF | TGTGCCAGCAGTTACGGGGGGGGGACCTCAGATACGCAGGATTTT
TRBJ2-1 | - | many | TRBV28 | CASTPRGSSYNEQFF | TGTGCCAGCACTCCCCGGGGCAGCTCCTACAATGAGCAGTTCTTC
TRBJ1-5 | TRBD1 | many | TRBV10-3 | CAISGTGGNQPQHF | TGTGCCATCAGTGGTACAGGGGGCAATCAGCCCCAGCATTTT
TRBJ2-7 | TRBD1 | few | TRBV4-1 | CASSESGTGREQYF | TGCGCCAGCAGCGAATCCGGGACAGGGCGCGAGCAGTACTTC
TRBJ2-3 | - | few | TRBV12-3/TRBV12-4 | CASSFRQNTDTQYF | TGTGCCAGCAGTTTCCGACAGAACACAGATACGCAGTATTTT
TRBJ2-7 | - | - | TRBV5-1 | CASSFGADYNEQYF | TGCGCCAGCAGCTTTGGGGCGGATTACAATGAGCAGTACTTC
TRBJ1-1 | - | few | TRBV4-1 | CASSQERRVKAFF | TGCGCCAGCAGCCAAGAACGTAGGGTCAAAGCTTTCTTT
TRBJ2-1 | - | - | TRBV7-2 | CASSRLGEQFF | TGTGCCAGCAGCCGCTTAGGGGAGCAGTTCTTC
TRBJ2-7 | - | many | TRBV24-1 | CATSDSGRGGSYEQYF | TGTGCCACCAGTGATTCCGGCAGGGGGGGATCCTACGAGCAGTACTTC
TRBJ2-1 | TRBD2 | - | TRBV4-1 | CASSSSGGASWVSEQFF | TGCGCCAGCAGCTCTAGCGGGGGGGCGTCTTGGGTAAGTGAGCAGTTCTTC
TRBJ2-7 | TRBD2 | few | TRBV6-1 | CASSRRTSGPRGQYEQYF | TGTGCCAGCAGTCGCCGGACTAGCGGTCCTAGGGGACAATACGAGCAGTACTTC
TRBJ2-7 | TRBD2 | - | TRBV9 | CASSVSAGGPNEQYF | TGTGCCAGCAGCGTATCGGCGGGGGGGCCTAATGAGCAGTACTTC
TRBJ2-2 | - | - | TRBV18 | CASSPPPDQGNTGELFF | TGTGCCAGCTCACCACCACCGGACCAGGGTAACACCGGGGAGCTGTTTTTT
TRBJ1-5 | - | many | TRBV30 | CAWSVGDQPQHF | TGTGCCTGGAGTGTAGGGGATCAGCCCCAGCATTTT
TRBJ2-7 | TRBD1 | - | TRBV20-1 | CSARGQGNTYEQYF | TGCAGTGCTAGGGGACAGGGTAATACCTACGAGCAGTACTTC
TRBJ1-1 | - | - | TRBV7-9 | CASSPRGGRTNTEAFF | TGTGCCAGCAGCCCACGAGGGGGGCGAACGAACACTGAAGCTTTCTTT
TRBJ1-4 | TRBD1 | - | TRBV5-1 | CASSLGQGLYEKLFF | TGCGCCAGCAGCTTGGGACAGGGGTTGTATGAAAAACTGTTTTTT
TRBJ2-7 | TRBD1 | - | TRBV27 | CASSPYGTGLDEQYF | TGTGCCAGCAGTCCTTATGGGACAGGGTTGGACGAGCAGTACTTC
TRBJ2-5 | - | - | TRBV7-2 | CASSRQVSQETQYF | TGTGCCAGCAGTCGACAGGTTTCCCAAGAGACCCAGTACTTC
TRBJ2-1 | - | - | TRBV14 | CASNQDRDVYNEQFF | TGTGCCAGCAACCAAGATCGGGACGTGTACAATGAGCAGTTCTTC
TRBJ1-3 | - | - | TRBV5-5 | CASSLEQVSGNTIYF | TGTGCCAGCAGCTTGGAACAGGTCTCTGGAAACACCATATATTTT
TRBJ1-2 | - | few | TRBV12-3/TRBV12-4 | CASSLVEGGLDYGYTF | TGTGCCAGCAGTTTAGTCGAGGGGGGCCTTGACTATGGCTACACCTTC
TRBJ1-2 | - | - | TRBV19 | CASSVAGETNYGYTF | TGTGCCAGTAGTGTTGCTGGGGAAACTAACTATGGCTACACCTTC
TRBJ2-5 | - | many | TRBV15 | CATSRASFFFGTDSGETQYF | TGTGCCACCAGCAGAGCTTCATTTTTCTTTGGGACCGACAGCGGAGAGACCCAGTACTTC
TRBJ1-3 | - | - | TRBV5-1 | CASSSTKGTSGNTIYF | TGCGCCAGCAGCTCTACCAAGGGTACCTCTGGAAACACCATATATTTT
TRBJ2-7 | - | - | TRBV14 | CASSQSGGCEQYF | TGTGCCAGCAGCCAATCGGGGGGCTGCGAGCAGTACTTC
TRBJ1-4 | - | few | TRBV30 | CAWSEGVATNEKLFF | TGTGCCTGGAGTGAGGGGGTTGCAACTAATGAAAAACTGTTTTTT
TRBJ1-1 | TRBD1 | - | TRBV5-4 | CASSRGGQGNTEAFF | TGTGCCAGCAGCCGAGGGGGACAGGGGAACACTGAAGCTTTCTTT
TRBJ1-1 | - | - | TRBV10-3 | CAISVGDEQYFGAGTGLAFF | -
TRBJ2-1 | - | many | TRBV20-1 | CSATDDSYNEQFF | TGCAGTGCAACCGACGACAGCTACAATGAGCAGTTCTTC
TRBJ1-2 | - | many | TRBV7-2 | CASSFSADGYTF | TGTGCCAGCAGCTTCTCAGCTGATGGCTACACCTTC
TRBJ2-4 | TRBD1 | many | TRBV20-1 | CSARSLGTALQYF | TGCAGTGCTAGATCACTTGGGACAGCCCTACAGTACTTC
TRBJ2-5 | TRBD2 | few | TRBV25-1 | CASSEFLQVGTNQETQYF | TGTGCCAGCAGTGAATTTCTTCAGGTCGGGACTAACCAAGAGACCCAGTACTTC
TRBJ2-1 | TRBD1 | - | TRBV5-1 | CASSLEGANYNEQFF | TGCGCCAGCAGCTTGGAGGGGGCCAACTACAATGAGCAGTTCTTC
TRBJ1-1 | - | many | TRBV5-1 | CASSIEGREFEAFF | TGCGCCAGCAGCATCGAGGGAAGGGAGTTTGAAGCTTTCTTT